These T cell receptor beta chains were read from a single sample in a study of T cells in Graves' hyperthyroidism and ophthalmopathy. MiXCR, applied by TCRdb to the multiplex PCR reads, yields one record per CDR3 protein. This sample has about half a million distinct CDR3 sequences, with about 22% found just once. The sample consisted of blood. The receptors originated from a woman aged 70 to 79 with Graves' ophthalmopathy. Each CDR3 is given with its conserved first and last residue. The D gene is left open where the match is weak. Not all rows give a size; the values are once, few, many and, for expanded clones, a class.

>many|TRBJ1-1|TRBV7-2|-
TGTGCCAGCAGCTTAGCGACTTGGACTGAAGCTTTCTTT
CASSLATWTEAFF
>-|TRBJ1-5|TRBV25-1|-
TGTGCCAGCAGGTACCGTGGGCCGGATAGCAATCAGCCCCAGCATTTT
CASRYRGPDSNQPQHF
>few|TRBJ1-1|TRBV5-1|-
TGCGCCAGCAGCTTTTTGGGGATGAACACTGAAGCTTTCTTT
CASSFLGMNTEAFF
>few|TRBJ1-1|TRBV5-5|-
TGTGCCAGCAGCTTGGTGTTCATCGGGACCACGAACACTGAAGCTTTCTTT
CASSLVFIGTTNTEAFF
>few|TRBJ2-2|TRBV19|-
TGTGCCAGTAGTATAGTGGGCCGAGGGATCGGGGAGCTGTTTTTT
CASSIVGRGIGELFF
>few|TRBJ1-1|TRBV2|-
TGTGCCAGCAGTCCGCTACAGGCCACCAAAGCTTTCTTT
CASSPLQATKAFF
>many|TRBJ1-5|TRBV2|-
TGTGCCAGCAGTGTTCCCGGGGGCAGCAATCAGCCCCAGCATTTT
CASSVPGGSNQPQHF
>few|TRBJ2-2|TRBV7-2|TRBD2
TGTGCCAGCAGCTTAGGTCCTAGCGGGATTAACACCGGGGAGCTGTTTTTT
CASSLGPSGINTGELFF
>-|TRBJ1-3|TRBV3-1|TRBD1
TGTGCCAGCAGCTGGAACAGGGGAGGCTCTGGAAACACCATATATTTT
CASSWNRGGSGNTIYF
>many|TRBJ1-5|TRBV12-3/TRBV12-4|-
TGTGCCAGCAGTTTAGCGGAGGATAGCAATCAGCCCCAGCATTTT
CASSLAEDSNQPQHF
>-|TRBJ2-3|TRBV12-5|-
TGTGCTAGTGCTACAATCGTGAATACGCAGTATTTT
CASATIVNTQYF
>-|TRBJ2-7|TRBV7-2|TRBD1
TGCGCCAGCAGCCCCAGCCCCAGTGGGGACAGTTTCATAGAGCAGTACTTC
CASSPSPSGDSFIEQYF
>few|TRBJ2-1|TRBV24-1|-
TGTGCCACCAGTGCTGTTAATGAGCAGTTCTTC
CATSAVNEQFF
>-|TRBJ2-1|TRBV20-1|TRBD1
TGCAGTGCTAGAGGGGACAGTTCGAGGTACAATGAGCAGTTCTTC
CSARGDSSRYNEQFF
>-|TRBJ2-7|TRBV6-1|-
TGTGCCAGCACCAAGGACAGCTACTACGAGCAGTACTTC
CASTKDSYYEQYF
>few|TRBJ1-2|TRBV30|-
TGTGCCTGGGGGGGCAGAAGGTTTGGGACTAACTATGGCTACACCTTC
CAWGGRRFGTNYGYTF
>-|TRBJ2-7|TRBV9|-
TGTGCCAGCAGCCCTACTAGCAGCGGTTCGGAGCAGTACTTC
CASSPTSSGSEQYF
>-|TRBJ1-2|TRBV19|-
TGTGCCAGTAGTAATTTATGGGATCCCAGGATCGGCTACACCTTC
CASSNLWDPRIGYTF
>-|TRBJ2-3|TRBV4-1|TRBD1
TGCGCCAGCAGGGAGGACAGGGTTGCTTCTCGCGATACGCAGTATTTT
CASREDRVASRDTQYF
>-|TRBJ1-3|TRBV3-1|TRBD1
TGTGCCAGCAGCCGGGGGACAGGCTCTGGAAACACCATATATTTT
CASSRGTGSGNTIYF
>-|TRBJ2-1|TRBV11-2|-
TGTGCCAGCAGCCCCCATGTGGTAGCGGCACGGAGTGAGCAGTTCTTC
CASSPHVVAARSEQFF
>-|TRBJ2-3|TRBV7-3|-
TGTGCCAGCAGCCGTAATAAGGATACGCAGTATTTT
CASSRNKDTQYF
>many|TRBJ2-3|TRBV27|TRBD1
TGTGCCAGCAGTTTATTACGAAGAAAGCGGGACAGGGGTGCGGATACGCAGTATTTT
CASSLLRRKRDRGADTQYF
>-|TRBJ2-3|TRBV27|TRBD2
TGTGCCAGCAGTTACCTGGGACTAGCGGGAGCCCATAGTGATACGCAGTATTTT
CASSYLGLAGAHSDTQYF
>few|TRBJ2-1|TRBV29-1|-
TGCAGCGTTGTTGGAGGGGCGAGGTGGGGTGAGCAGTTCTTC
CSVVGGARWGEQFF
>many|TRBJ1-4|TRBV2|-
TGTGCCAGCAGTGTGGTGGGCGGAACTAATGAAAAACTGTTTTTT
CASSVVGGTNEKLFF
>few|TRBJ1-5|TRBV19|-
TGTGCCAGTAGTCCACGGAACGAGAGATATAGCAATCAGCCCCAGCATTTT
CASSPRNERYSNQPQHF
>many|TRBJ1-1|TRBV27|-
TGTGCCAGCAGAACGACAGGACTGAACACTGAAGCTTTCTTT
CASRTTGLNTEAFF
>once|TRBJ2-1|TRBV6-8|-
TGTGCCAGCAGCTTTTTAAAGGAGTCGGGTGAGCAGTTCTTC
CASSFLKESGEQFF
>many|TRBJ1-1|TRBV6-2/TRBV6-3|-
TGTGCCAGCAGTTACGGCCTACTCGAAGCTTTCTTT
CASSYGLLEAFF
>many|TRBJ1-4|TRBV29-1|-
TGCAGCGCTATCTCACTCGGGGATGCTAATGAAAAACTGTTTTTT
CSAISLGDANEKLFF
>many|TRBJ2-1|TRBV12-3/TRBV12-4|TRBD2
TGTGCCAGCAGTCCCGGGACTAGCGGGAGAGGGGGGAGAAATGAGCAGTTCTTC
CASSPGTSGRGGRNEQFF
>-|TRBJ2-2|TRBV30|-
TGTGCCTGGAGTGTACTACAGGGCGCCGGGGAGCTGTTTTTT
CAWSVLQGAGELFF
>many|TRBJ1-3|TRBV2|-
TGTGCCAGCAGTGAGAGGAGCTCTGGAAACACCATATATTTT
CASSERSSGNTIYF
>few|TRBJ2-2|TRBV7-2|-
TGTGCCAGCAGCTTAGGACAGTGGAACACCGGGGAGCTGTTTTTT
CASSLGQWNTGELFF
>many|TRBJ2-5|TRBV10-3|TRBD2
TGTGCCATCAGTGGGACTAGCGGGGAGACCCAGTACTTC
CAISGTSGETQYF
>few|TRBJ1-5|TRBV15|-
TGTGCCACCAGCTTTTTGAGGAATAATCAGCCCCAGCATTTT
CATSFLRNNQPQHF
>few|TRBJ2-2|TRBV19|-
TGTGCCAGTAGTAGCCCGGGGCTAGCGCCTAACACCGGGGAGCTGTTTTTT
CASSSPGLAPNTGELFF
>few|TRBJ2-5|TRBV5-1|-
TGCGCCAGCAGCCTTCGGACCGACCAAGAGACCCAGTACTTC
CASSLRTDQETQYF
>many|TRBJ2-1|TRBV28|-
TGTGCCAGCGGAGGGACGGCTCGGTTCAATGAGCAGTTCTTC
CASGGTARFNEQFF
>-|TRBJ2-1|TRBV9|TRBD2
TGTGCCAGCACCCGAGCGAGCGGGAGGGATGAGCAGTTCTTC
CASTRASGRDEQFF